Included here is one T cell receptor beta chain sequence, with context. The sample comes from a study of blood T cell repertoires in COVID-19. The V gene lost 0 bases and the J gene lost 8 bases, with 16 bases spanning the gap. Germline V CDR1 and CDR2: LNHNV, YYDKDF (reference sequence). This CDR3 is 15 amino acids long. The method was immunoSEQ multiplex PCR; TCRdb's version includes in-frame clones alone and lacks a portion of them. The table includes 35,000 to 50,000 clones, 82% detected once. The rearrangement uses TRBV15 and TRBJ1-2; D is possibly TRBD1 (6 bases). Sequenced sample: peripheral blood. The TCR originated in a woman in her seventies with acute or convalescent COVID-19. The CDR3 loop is CATSRELPGASGYTF. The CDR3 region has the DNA TGTGCCACCAGCAGAGAACTTCCAGGGGCGTCCGGCTACACCTTC.